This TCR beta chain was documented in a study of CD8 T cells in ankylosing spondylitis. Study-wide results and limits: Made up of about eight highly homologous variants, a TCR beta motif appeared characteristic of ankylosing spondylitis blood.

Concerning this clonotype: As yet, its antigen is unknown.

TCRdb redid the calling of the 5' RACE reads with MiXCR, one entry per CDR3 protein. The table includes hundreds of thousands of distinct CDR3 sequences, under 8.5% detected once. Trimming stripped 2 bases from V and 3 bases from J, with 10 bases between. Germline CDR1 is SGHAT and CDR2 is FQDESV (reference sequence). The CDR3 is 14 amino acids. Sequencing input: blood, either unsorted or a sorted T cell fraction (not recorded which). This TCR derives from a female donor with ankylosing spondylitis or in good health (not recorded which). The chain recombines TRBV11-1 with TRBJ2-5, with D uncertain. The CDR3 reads CASSLRRKEETQYF. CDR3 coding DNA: TGTGCCAGCAGCTTACGCCGAAAGGAAGAGACCCAGTACTTC.